Presented here are 13 T cell receptor beta chains from one specimen sequenced in a study of blood T cell repertoires in COVID-19 (dated by TCRdb to 2020 to 2021). Library prep was done by the immunoSEQ multiplex PCR assay. TCRdb took over this immuneACCESS table, retaining in-frame rearrangements with V and J assigned. Such tables are incomplete; in checked studies, under half of the missing clones stem from an unresolved V gene, and the remainder is unexplained. For this sample the table gives around 360,000 clones, of which about 90% were detected only once. The leading ten clones occupy 3% of the sample. Specimen: PBMCs or T cells enriched from blood (not recorded which). The receptors here all came from a woman aged 25 to 39 who had recovered from COVID-19.

This chain uses TRBV7-8 with TRBJ2-3; D gene unclear. The CDR3 sequence is 15 residues long. The germline V and J ends were trimmed by 3 bases and 2 bases, with 12 bases remaining between them. Germline loops: CDR1 SGHVS, CDR2 FQNEAQ. In DNA, the CDR3 is TGTGCCAGCAGCTTTGGTCTAGAACCCACAGATACGCAGTATTTT. Amino acid sequence: CASSFGLEPTDTQYF.

The chain joins TRBV9 to TRBJ1-5; D is perhaps TRBD1 (5 bases). This CDR3 contains 14 residues. The germline V gene has CDR1 SGDLS and CDR2 YYNGEE. V lost 3 bases and J lost 4, with 11 bases in between. CDR3 in DNA: TGTGCCAGCAGCGAGGACCAGGGAAATCAGCCCCAGCATTTT. This translates into CASSEDQGNQPQHF.

V usage is TRBV18 and J usage is TRBJ2-1, with D tentatively TRBD1 (7 bases). V lost 3 bases, J lost 6 bases, and 18 bases lay in between. This CDR3 spans 16 amino acids. CDR1 is KGHSH and CDR2 is LQKENI in the germline V gene. The CDR3 region is CASSPPTGEVSNEQFF. The CDR3 DNA reads as TGTGCCAGCTCACCCCCCACAGGGGAGGTTTCCAATGAGCAGTTCTTC.

This clone was seen more than once but under ten times. The chain combines TRBV30 with TRBJ1-6; 10 positions agree with TRBD1. Germline V CDR1 and CDR2: GTSNPN, SVGIG (reference sequence). The CDR3 loop spans 19 amino acids. V lost 5 bases, J lost 0 bases, and 13 bases stayed unmatched. The CDR3, as DNA: TGTGCCTGGGAGGCGGGACAGGGGCCACAAAGCTCCTATAATTCACCCCTCCACTTT. Encoded protein: CAWEAGQGPQSSYNSPLHF. The complete variable domain, with remaining parts taken from reference TRBV30 and TRBJ1-6, reads SQTIHQWPATLVQPVGSPLSLECTVEGTSNPNLYWYRQAAGRGLQLLFYSVGIGQISSEVPQNLSASRPQDRQFILSSKKLLLSDSGFYLCAWEAGQGPQSSYNSPLHFGNGTRLTVT.

The rearrangement uses TRBV23-1 and TRBJ2-3, with 7 positions matching TRBD2. TRBV23-1 is known as an ORF, though its function is uncertain. Unmatched junction bases numbered 16, after V lost 0 bases and J lost 1 base. This CDR3 region has 20 residues. CDR3 region: CASSQSSSDLKRGRTDTQYF. CDR3 nucleotide sequence: TGCGCCAGCAGTCAATCATCCAGTGACCTGAAGCGGGGACGCACAGATACGCAGTATTTT.

The chain has TRBV4-2 and TRBJ2-7, with 11 bases matching TRBD2. Germline V CDR1 and CDR2: LGHNA, YNFKEQ. With V trimmed by 1 base and J by 4 bases, 3 bases remained unmatched. The length of the CDR3 is 15 residues. Here the CDR3 DNA reads TGTGCCAGCAGCCAAGCGACTAGCGGGGCGTACGAGCAGTACTTC. This codes for CASSQATSGAYEQYF.

The rearrangement links TRBV6-5 to TRBJ2-5; tentative D call: TRBD2 (5 bases). CDR3 length: 15 amino acids. CDR1 and CDR2 from the germline V gene are MNHEY and SVGAGI. Trimming removed 4 bases at V and 2 bases at J, with 14 bases between. The CDR3 loop reads CASSFLSVWQETQYF. DNA for the CDR3: TGTGCCAGCAGTTTTCTTAGCGTCTGGCAAGAGACCCAGTACTTC.

The chain carries TRBV6-5 and TRBJ2-1; D may be TRBD2 (5 bases). The CDR3 runs to 13 residues. V was clipped by 7 bases and J by 6 bases, with 13 bases between them. The germline CDR1 and CDR2 sequences are MNHEY and SVGAGI. CDR3 DNA: TGTGCCAGCAATTCTCTAGCAGGCAATGAGCAGTTCTTC. Translating it yields CASNSLAGNEQFF.

This rearrangement joins TRBV2 to TRBJ1-2; the D is unclear. Germline assignment: CDR1 SNHLY and CDR2 FYNNEI. The V gene lost 7 bases and the J gene lost 9 bases, with 12 bases spanning the gap. The CDR3 sequence is 11 residues long. As DNA, the CDR3 is TGTGCCAGCACCCTAGGAGGAAGCTACACCTTC. Translation gives CASTLGGSYTF.

The V and J genes are TRBV18 and TRBJ1-1; a weak D match, TRBD1 (6 bases). The germline V and J ends were trimmed by 7 bases and 1 base, with 16 bases remaining between them. Germline V gene data show CDR1 as KGHSH and CDR2 as LQKENI. The CDR3 runs 15 residues. CDR3 loop: CASFTSTGGNTEAFF. The CDR3 DNA follows: TGTGCCAGCTTTACCTCGACAGGAGGGAACACTGAAGCTTTCTTT.

This chain joins TRBV28 and TRBJ2-5, with 8 bases that match TRBD2. The germline V gene encodes CDR1 MDHEN and CDR2 SYDVKM. The V gene end was trimmed by 8 bases and the J gene end by 7 bases; junction bases not matched to a gene: 9. The CDR3 covers 13 residues. The CDR3 protein is CASCGGLDGTQYF. In nucleotides, the CDR3 is TGTGCCAGCTGCGGGGGGCTGGACGGGACCCAGTACTTC.

The rearrangement links TRBV28 to TRBJ2-3, with D perhaps TRBD2 (7 bases). Germline-derived CDR1 and CDR2 are MDHEN and SYDVKM. The CDR3 length is 15 residues. Trimming pared 6 bases from V and 4 bases from J, leaving 17 bases between. The CDR3 protein is CASRGAGVLADTQYF. CDR3 in DNA: TGTGCCAGCAGGGGGGCGGGAGTGCTTGCAGATACGCAGTATTTT.

The V and J genes are TRBV6-5 and TRBJ1-2; no definite D call. V lost 5 bases, J lost 7 bases, and 14 bases lay in between. Germline V gene data show CDR1 as MNHEY and CDR2 as SVGAGI. This CDR3 region has 13 residues. For the CDR3, the DNA is TGTGCCAGCAGTCCCACTCTCCGACTTGGCTACACCTTC. Translating it yields CASSPTLRLGYTF.